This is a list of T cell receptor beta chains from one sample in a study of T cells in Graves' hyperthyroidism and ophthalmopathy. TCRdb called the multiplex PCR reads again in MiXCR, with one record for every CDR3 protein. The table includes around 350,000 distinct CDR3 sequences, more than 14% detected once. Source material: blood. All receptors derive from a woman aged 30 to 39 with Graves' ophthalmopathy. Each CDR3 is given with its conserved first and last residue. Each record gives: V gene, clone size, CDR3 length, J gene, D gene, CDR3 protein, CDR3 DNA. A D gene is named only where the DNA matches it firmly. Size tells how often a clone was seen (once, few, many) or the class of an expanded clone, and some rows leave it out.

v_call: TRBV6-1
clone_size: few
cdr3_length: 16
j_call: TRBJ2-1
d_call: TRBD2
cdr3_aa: CASRTSGGDSYNEQFF
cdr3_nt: TGTGCCAGCAGAACCAGCGGGGGGGATTCCTACAATGAGCAGTTCTTC

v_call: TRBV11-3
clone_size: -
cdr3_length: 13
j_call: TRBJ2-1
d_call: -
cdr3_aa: CASTLIRGHEQFF
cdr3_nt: TGTGCCAGCACTCTAATAAGGGGCCATGAGCAGTTCTTC

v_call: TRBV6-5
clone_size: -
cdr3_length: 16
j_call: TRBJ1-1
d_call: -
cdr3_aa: CASSYSSASRNTEAFF
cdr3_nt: TGTGCCAGCAGTTACTCGAGCGCCAGCCGTAACACTGAAGCTTTCTTT

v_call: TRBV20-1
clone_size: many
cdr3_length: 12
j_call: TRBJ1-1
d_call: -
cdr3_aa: CSAREGNTEAFF
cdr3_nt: TGCAGTGCCAGGGAGGGGAACACTGAAGCTTTCTTT

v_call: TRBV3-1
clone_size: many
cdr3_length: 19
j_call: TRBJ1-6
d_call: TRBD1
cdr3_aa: CASSRRGQGGLGANSPLHF
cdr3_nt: TGTGCCAGCAGTCGTAGGGGACAGGGGGGCCTCGGTGCTAATTCACCCCTCCACTTT

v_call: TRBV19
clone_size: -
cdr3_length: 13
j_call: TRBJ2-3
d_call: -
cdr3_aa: CASSAEGTDTQYF
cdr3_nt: TGTGCCAGTAGTGCGGAAGGCACAGATACGCAGTATTTT

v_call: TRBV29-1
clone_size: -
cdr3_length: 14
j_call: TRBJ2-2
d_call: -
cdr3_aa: CSVDGGTNTGELFF
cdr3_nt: TGCAGCGTTGATGGGGGCACGAACACCGGGGAGCTGTTTTTT

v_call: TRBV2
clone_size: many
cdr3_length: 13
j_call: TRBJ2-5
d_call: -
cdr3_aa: CASQHPAEWAQYF
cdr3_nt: TGTGCCAGCCAGCATCCCGCCGAGTGGGCCCAGTACTTC

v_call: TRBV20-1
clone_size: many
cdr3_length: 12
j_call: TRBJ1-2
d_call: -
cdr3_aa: CSANALNYGYTF
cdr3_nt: TGCAGTGCTAACGCCCTTAACTATGGCTACACCTTC

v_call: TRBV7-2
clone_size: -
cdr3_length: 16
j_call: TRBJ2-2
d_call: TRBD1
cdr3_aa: CASSLLGQADTGELFF
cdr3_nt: TGTGCCAGCAGCCTCCTCGGACAGGCGGACACCGGGGAGCTGTTTTTT

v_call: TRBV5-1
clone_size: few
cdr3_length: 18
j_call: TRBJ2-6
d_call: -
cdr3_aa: CASSAGTSSRTGANVLTF
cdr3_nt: TGCGCCAGCAGCGCCGGGACTTCGTCGCGTACTGGGGCCAACGTCCTGACTTTC

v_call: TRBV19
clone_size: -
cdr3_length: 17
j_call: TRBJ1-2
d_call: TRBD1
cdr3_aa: CASSIEPGQVGRSGYTF
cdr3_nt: TGTGCCAGTAGTATAGAGCCGGGACAGGTCGGCAGGAGTGGCTACACCTTC